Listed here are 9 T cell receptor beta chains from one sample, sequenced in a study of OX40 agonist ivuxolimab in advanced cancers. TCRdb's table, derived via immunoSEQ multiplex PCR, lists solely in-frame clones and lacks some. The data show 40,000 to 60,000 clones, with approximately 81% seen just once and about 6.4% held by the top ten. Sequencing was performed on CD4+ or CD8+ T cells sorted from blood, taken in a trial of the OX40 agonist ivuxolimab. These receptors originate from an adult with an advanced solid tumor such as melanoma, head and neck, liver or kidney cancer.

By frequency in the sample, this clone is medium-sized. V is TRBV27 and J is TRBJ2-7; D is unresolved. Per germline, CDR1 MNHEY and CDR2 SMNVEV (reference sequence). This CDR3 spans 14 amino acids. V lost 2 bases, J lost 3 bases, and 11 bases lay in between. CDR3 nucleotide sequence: TGTGCCAGCAGTTTAAGAGGCCCTTTCTACGAGCAGTACTTC. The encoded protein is CASSLRGPFYEQYF.

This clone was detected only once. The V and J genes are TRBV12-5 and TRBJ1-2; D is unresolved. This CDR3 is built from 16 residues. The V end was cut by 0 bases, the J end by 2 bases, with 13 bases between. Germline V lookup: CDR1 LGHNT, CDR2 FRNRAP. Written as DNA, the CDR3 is TGTGCTAGTGGTTTGGTCAAAGCCGCAGGAAACTATGGCTACACCTTC. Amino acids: CASGLVKAAGNYGYTF. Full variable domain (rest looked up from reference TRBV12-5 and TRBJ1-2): DARVTQTPRHKVTEMGQEVTMRCQPILGHNTVFWYRQTMMQGLELLAYFRNRAPLDDSGMPKDRFSAEMPDATLATLKIQPSEPRDSAVYFCASGLVKAAGNYGYTFGSGTRLTVV.

The chain's CDR3 is CASNPGAYTEAFF. CDR3 in DNA: TGTGCCAGCAATCCGGGGGCGTATACTGAAGCTTTCTTT. The J gene is TRBJ1-1, the V gene TRBV2; weak D call: TRBD1 (6 bases). There are 13 residues in the CDR3. The germline CDR1 and CDR2 sequences are SNHLY and FYNNEI. V was clipped by 7 bases and J by 5 bases, with 14 bases between them.

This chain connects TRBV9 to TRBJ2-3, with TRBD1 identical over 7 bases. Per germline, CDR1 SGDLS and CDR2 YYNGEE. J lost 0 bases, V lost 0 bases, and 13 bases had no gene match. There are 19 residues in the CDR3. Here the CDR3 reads CASSVAQGKSKTSTDTQYF. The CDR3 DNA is TGTGCCAGCAGCGTAGCACAGGGGAAGAGTAAAACTAGCACAGATACGCAGTATTTT.

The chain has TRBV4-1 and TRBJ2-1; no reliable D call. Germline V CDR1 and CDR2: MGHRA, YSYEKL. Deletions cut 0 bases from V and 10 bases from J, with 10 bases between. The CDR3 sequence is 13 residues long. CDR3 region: CASSQEPPWEQFF. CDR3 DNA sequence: TGCGCCAGCAGCCAAGAGCCTCCCTGGGAGCAGTTCTTC.

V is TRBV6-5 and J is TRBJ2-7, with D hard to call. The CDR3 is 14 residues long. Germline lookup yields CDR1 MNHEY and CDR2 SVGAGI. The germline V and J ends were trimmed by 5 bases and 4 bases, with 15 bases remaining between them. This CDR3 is CASSQDPASYEQYF. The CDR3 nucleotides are TGTGCCAGCAGTCAGGACCCCGCGAGTTACGAGCAGTACTTC.

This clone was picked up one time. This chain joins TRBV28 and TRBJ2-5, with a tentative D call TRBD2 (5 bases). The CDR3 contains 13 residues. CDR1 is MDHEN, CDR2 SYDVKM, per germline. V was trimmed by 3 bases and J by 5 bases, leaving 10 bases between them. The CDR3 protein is CASSFEGIETQYF. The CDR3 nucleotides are TGTGCCAGCAGTTTTGAGGGTATCGAGACCCAGTACTTC.

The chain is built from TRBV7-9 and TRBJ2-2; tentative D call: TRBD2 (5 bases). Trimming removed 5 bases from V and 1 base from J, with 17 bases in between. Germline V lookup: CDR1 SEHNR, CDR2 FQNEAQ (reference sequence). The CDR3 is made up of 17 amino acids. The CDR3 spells CASSPPAGDLNTGELFF. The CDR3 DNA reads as TGTGCCAGCAGCCCCCCCGCCGGGGATCTGAACACCGGGGAGCTGTTTTTT.

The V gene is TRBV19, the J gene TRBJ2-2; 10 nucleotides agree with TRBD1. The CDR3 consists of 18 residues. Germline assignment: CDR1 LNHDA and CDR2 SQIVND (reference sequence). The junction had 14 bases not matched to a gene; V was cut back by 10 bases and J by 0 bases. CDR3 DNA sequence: TGTGCCACCCATGCCTTGGACAGGGGGACGGCGAACACCGGGGAGCTGTTTTTT. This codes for CATHALDRGTANTGELFF. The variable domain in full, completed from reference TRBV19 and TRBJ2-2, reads DGGITQSPKYLFRKEGQNVTLSCEQNLNHDAMYWYRQDPGQGLRLIYYSQIVNDFQKGDIAEGYSVSREKKESFPLTVTSAQKNPTAFYLCATHALDRGTANTGELFFGEGSRLTVL.